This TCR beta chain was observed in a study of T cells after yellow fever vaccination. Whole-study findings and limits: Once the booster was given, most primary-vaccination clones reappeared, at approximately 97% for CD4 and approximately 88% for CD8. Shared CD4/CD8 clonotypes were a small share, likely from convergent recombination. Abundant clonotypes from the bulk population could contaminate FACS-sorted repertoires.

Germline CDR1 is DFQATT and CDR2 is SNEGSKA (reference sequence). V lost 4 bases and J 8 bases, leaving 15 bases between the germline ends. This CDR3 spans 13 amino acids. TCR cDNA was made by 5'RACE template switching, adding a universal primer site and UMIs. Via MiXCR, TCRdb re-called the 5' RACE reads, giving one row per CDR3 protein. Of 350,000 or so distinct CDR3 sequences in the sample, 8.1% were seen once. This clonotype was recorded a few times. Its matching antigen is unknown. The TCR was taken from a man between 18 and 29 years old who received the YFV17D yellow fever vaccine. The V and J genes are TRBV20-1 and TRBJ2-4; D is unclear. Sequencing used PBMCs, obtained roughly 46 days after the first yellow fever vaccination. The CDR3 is CSATRRERDIQYF. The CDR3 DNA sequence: TGCAGTGCTACCCGGAGAGAGCGAGACATTCAGTACTTC.